This T cell receptor (beta chain) was sequenced in a study of cytomegalovirus exposure and HLA in healthy donors. Study-level findings and limits: Another analysis was done later, and it associated approximately 17,000 TCR beta sequences with HLA alleles at 0.05 false discovery rate. Because they were indistinguishable, some V segments, including TRBV6-2 and TRBV6-3, were excluded.

The CDR3 consists of 13 residues. Germline V gene data show CDR1 as SGHRS and CDR2 as YFSETQ. The V end lost 0 bases, the J end lost 5 bases, and 6 bases lay between the germline ends. Primers included in the PCR were 60 Vbeta and 13 Jbeta primers. Libraries were prepared by immunoSEQ multiplex PCR; TCRdb keeps only in-frame clonotypes and omits some of them. Of some 69,000 clones listed, around 85% are singletons. Comments on this clone: The antigen remains unidentified.

This sequence originates from a woman aged 30 to 39 in good health and CMV-seronegative. The chain joins TRBV5-1 to TRBJ2-1; D remains ambiguous. The sequenced sample was PBMCs. The CDR3 DNA sequence: TGCGCCAGCAGCTTGGACTTCCACAATGAGCAGTTCTTC. Translated, it gives CASSLDFHNEQFF.